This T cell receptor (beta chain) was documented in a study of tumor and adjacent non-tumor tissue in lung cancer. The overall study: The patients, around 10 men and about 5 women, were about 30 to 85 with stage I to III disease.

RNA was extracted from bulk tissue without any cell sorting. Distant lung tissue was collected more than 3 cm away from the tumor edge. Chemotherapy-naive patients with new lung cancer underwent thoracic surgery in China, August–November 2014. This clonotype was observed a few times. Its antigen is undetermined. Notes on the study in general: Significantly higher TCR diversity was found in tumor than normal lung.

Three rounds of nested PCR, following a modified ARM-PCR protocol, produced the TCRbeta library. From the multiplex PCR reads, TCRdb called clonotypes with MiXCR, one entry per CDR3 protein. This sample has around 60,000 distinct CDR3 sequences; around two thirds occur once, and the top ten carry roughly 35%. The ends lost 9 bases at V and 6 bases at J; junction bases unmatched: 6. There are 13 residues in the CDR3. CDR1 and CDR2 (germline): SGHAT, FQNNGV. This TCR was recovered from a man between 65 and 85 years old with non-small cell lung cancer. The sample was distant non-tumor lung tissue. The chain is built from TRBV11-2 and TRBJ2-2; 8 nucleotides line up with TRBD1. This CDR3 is CARSSQGAGELFF. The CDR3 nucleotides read TGTGCCAGAAGTTCACAGGGGGCCGGGGAGCTGTTTTTT.